This TCR beta chain was sequenced for a study of T-cell reconstitution after alpha-beta-depleted transplantation in children. The library targeted TCRbeta and was prepared with unique molecular identifiers. TCRdb recomputed calls from the PCR reads with MiXCR, one row per CDR3 protein. The repertoire includes a few hundred thousand distinct CDR3 sequences, around 20% of them detected once, and roughly 9.7% sits in the top ten. The germline V gene has CDR1 MNHEY and CDR2 SVGAGI. The CDR3 length is 16 residues. With V trimmed by 2 bases and J by 6 bases, 8 bases remained unmatched. Material: PBMCs, mostly from graft donor cells, obtained 180 days after TCRalphabeta/CD19-depleted stem cell transplant. The TCR originated in a male patient aged 5 to 17 who had a stem cell transplant for acute lymphoblastic leukemia, so the T cells may come from the graft donor. The chain combines TRBV6-5 with TRBJ1-1; 11 positions agree with TRBD1. The CDR3, as DNA: TGTGCCAGCAGTTACGCGGGACAGGGGGGTTTCCCTGAAGCTTTCTTT. Translation gives CASSYAGQGGFPEAFF.